The T cell receptor (beta chain) under discussion was sequenced for a study of cytomegalovirus exposure and HLA in healthy donors. Note on this clone: What it recognizes is unknown.

Germline V gives CDR1 MRHNA, CDR2 SNTAGT. The CDR3 is made up of 13 amino acids. V lost 9 bases and J lost 1; bases outside the gene matches: 3. PCR amplification relied on 60 Vbeta primers (plus 13 Jbeta primers). Clones were sequenced by immunoSEQ multiplex PCR, and TCRdb holds only the in-frame ones, with some missing. The sample has 90,000 to 130,000 clones, and its top ten clones hold 6.5% to 7%. Study results and caveats: A later analysis found TCR association rates differed by HLA locus, highest for DRB1 and lowest for HLA-C. A few V segments could not be told apart, such as TRBV6-2 and TRBV6-3, and were left out. Presence/absence analyses treated sequencing depth as roughly uniform across donors.

This chain uses TRBV6-4 with TRBJ2-5; TRBD1 matches at 9 bases. The sequenced sample was PBMCs. This TCR was sampled from a man aged 35-49 years in good health and CMV-seropositive. CDR3 bases: TGTGCCAGTAGGACAGGGGTCCAAGAGACCCAGTACTTC. Protein sequence: CASRTGVQETQYF.